These 10 T cell receptor beta chains came from one sample sequenced in a study of blood T cells in healthy people across ages. A second PCR of roughly 7 to 11 cycles used a sample-barcoded 5' primer and a J-beta primer mix. TCRdb independently ran MiXCR on the 5' RACE reads; one entry per CDR3 protein. This sample has over 600,000 distinct CDR3 sequences, with about 42% found just once. What was sequenced was blood. The receptors come from an older man in good health.

This chain links TRBV30 with TRBJ2-1; 9 bases fit TRBD1. V lost 5 bases to trimming and J lost 3 bases; unmatched junction nucleotides: 2. CDR1 is GTSNPN and CDR2 is SVGIG in the germline V gene (reference sequence). This CDR3 has 13 residues. CDR3 DNA sequence: TGTGCCTGGGACAGGGGGGGCTACAATGAGCAGTTCTTC. It is translated as CAWDRGGYNEQFF.

The gene calls are TRBV7-2 and TRBJ2-7; maybe TRBD1 (5 bases). The CDR3 sequence is 12 residues long. The germline gives CDR1 SGHTA, CDR2 FQGNSA. Trimming took 4 bases from V and 10 from J, leaving 14 bases between them. The CDR3, as DNA: TGTGCCAGCAGCTCGGCAGGGCGAATTCAGTACTTC. The encoded protein is CASSSAGRIQYF.

This clonotype was observed a single time. This chain links TRBV7-9 with TRBJ2-5; D may be TRBD2 (6 bases). Trimming removed 5 bases from V and 1 base from J, with 17 bases in between. The CDR3 runs 16 residues. The germline V gene encodes CDR1 SEHNR and CDR2 FQNEAQ (reference sequence). In DNA, the CDR3 is TGTGCCAGCAGCACGGACCGACTAGGATCCCAAGAGACCCAGTACTTC. This sequence encodes CASSTDRLGSQETQYF. Based on the CDR3 plus reference TRBV7-9 and TRBJ2-5, the full variable domain is DTGVSQNPRHKITKRGQNVTFRCDPISEHNRLYWYRQTLGQGPEFLTYFQNEAQLEKSRLLSDRFSAERPKGSFSTLEIQRTEQGDSAMYLCASSTDRLGSQETQYFGPGTRLLVL.

The V and J genes are TRBV27 and TRBJ1-2; possibly TRBD1 for D (5 bases). The CDR3 has 17 residues. Trimming took 2 bases from V and 3 from J, leaving 19 bases between them. Germline V lookup: CDR1 MNHEY, CDR2 SMNVEV (reference sequence). Here the CDR3 DNA reads TGTGCCAGCAGTTTAAGGTTGCAGGGCAGGGAGGACTATGGCTACACCTTC. Its protein product is CASSLRLQGREDYGYTF.

The V call is TRBV29-1, the J call TRBJ2-5; D is unresolved. This CDR3 is built from 13 residues. With 4 bases removed from V and 5 bases from J, the gap between germline ends came to 14 bases. Germline assignment: CDR1 SQVTM and CDR2 ANQGSEA. This CDR3 is CSVVDRFQETQYF. In DNA, the CDR3 is TGCAGCGTTGTGGATAGGTTTCAGGAGACCCAGTACTTC.

This clonotype occurred a few times. The chain joins TRBV7-9 to TRBJ2-1; TRBD2 agrees at 7 bases. The CDR3 sequence is 15 residues long. V gave up 1 base and J gave up 7 bases; unmatched junction bases: 7. Germline CDR1 SEHNR, CDR2 FQNEAQ (reference sequence). CDR3 amino acids: CASSLGAGDVNEQFF. Written as DNA, the CDR3 is TGTGCCAGCAGCTTAGGGGCGGGAGACGTTAATGAGCAGTTCTTC.

The V call is TRBV28, the J call TRBJ2-4, with D perhaps given as TRBD1 or TRBD2 (6 bases each). This CDR3 has 15 amino acids. Trimming left V 8 bases short and J 13 bases short, with 27 bases between. In germline, CDR1 is MDHEN, CDR2 SYDVKM. The CDR3 reads CASCEGGTKGLEQYF. In DNA form, the CDR3 reads TGTGCCAGCTGCGAAGGGGGGACAAAAGGCTTGGAGCAGTACTTC.

The chain carries TRBV5-1 and TRBJ2-1; D unresolved. Germline V gives CDR1 SGHRS, CDR2 YFSETQ. The V and J ends lost 4 bases and 7 bases respectively, with 21 bases between them. The CDR3 has 16 residues. CDR3: CASSLVRHSVGNEQFF. CDR3 DNA: TGCGCCAGCAGCCTGGTAAGGCATTCGGTAGGGAATGAGCAGTTCTTC.

J is TRBJ2-2 and V is TRBV12-3 or TRBV12-4; 7 positions agree with TRBD1. The CDR3 runs 16 residues. Trimming at V came to 6 bases and at J to 5 bases, leaving 12 bases not matched to a gene. The CDR3, as DNA: TGTGCCAGCAGCCCAACCGACAGGGTCATAACCGGGGAGCTGTTTTTT. It codes for CASSPTDRVITGELFF.

A single count supports this clonotype. The V call is TRBV27, the J call TRBJ2-3, with D possibly TRBD2 on 6 matching bases. V shed 7 bases and J shed 0 bases, with 14 bases lying between them. The length of the CDR3 is 15 residues. CDR1 and CDR2 (germline): MNHEY, SMNVEV (reference sequence). CDR3 in DNA: TGTGCCAGCACCCATGGAGGGATTAGCACAGATACGCAGTATTTT. Translating gives CASTHGGISTDTQYF.